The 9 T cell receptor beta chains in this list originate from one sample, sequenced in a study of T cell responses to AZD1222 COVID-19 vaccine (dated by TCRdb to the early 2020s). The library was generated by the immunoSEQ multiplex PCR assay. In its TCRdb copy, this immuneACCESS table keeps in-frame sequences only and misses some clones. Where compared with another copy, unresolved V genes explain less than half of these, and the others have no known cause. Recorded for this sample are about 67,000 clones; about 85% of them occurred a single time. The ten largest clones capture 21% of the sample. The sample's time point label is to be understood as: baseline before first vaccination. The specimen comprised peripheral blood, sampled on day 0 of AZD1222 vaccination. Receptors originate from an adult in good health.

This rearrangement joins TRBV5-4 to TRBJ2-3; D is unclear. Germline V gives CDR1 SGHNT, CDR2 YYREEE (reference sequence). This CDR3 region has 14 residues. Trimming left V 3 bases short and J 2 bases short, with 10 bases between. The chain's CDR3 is CASSSEALTDTQYF. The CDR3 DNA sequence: TGTGCCAGCAGCTCCGAGGCCCTCACAGATACGCAGTATTTT.

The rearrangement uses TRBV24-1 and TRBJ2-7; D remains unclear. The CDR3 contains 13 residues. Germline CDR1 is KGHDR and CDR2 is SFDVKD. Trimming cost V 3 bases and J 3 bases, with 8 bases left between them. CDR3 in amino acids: CATSDTVSYEQYF. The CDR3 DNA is TGTGCCACCAGTGATACAGTAAGCTACGAGCAGTACTTC.

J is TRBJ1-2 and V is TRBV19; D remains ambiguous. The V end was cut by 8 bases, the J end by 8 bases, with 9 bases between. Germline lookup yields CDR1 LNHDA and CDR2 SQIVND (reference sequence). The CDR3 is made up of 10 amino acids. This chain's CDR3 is CASWSGGYTF. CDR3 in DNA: TGTGCCAGTTGGTCGGGAGGCTACACCTTC.

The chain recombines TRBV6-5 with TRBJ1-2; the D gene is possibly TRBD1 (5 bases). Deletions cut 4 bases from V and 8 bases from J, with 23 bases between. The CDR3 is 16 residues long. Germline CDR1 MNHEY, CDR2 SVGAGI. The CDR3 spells CASSSSNVGVGAGYTF. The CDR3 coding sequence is TGTGCCAGCAGTTCCTCCAACGTTGGGGTTGGGGCAGGCTACACCTTC.

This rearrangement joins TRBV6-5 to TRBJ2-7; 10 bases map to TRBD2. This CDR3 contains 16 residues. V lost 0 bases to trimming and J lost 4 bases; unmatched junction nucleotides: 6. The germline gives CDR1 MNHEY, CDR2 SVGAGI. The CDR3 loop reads CASSYSASGRGYEQYF. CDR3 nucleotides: TGTGCCAGCAGTTACTCGGCTAGCGGGAGAGGGTACGAGCAGTACTTC.

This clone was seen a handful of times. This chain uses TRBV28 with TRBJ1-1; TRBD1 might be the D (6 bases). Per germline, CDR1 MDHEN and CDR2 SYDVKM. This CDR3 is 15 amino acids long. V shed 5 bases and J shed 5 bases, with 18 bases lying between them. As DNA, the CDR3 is TGTGCCAGCAGTCCTTTCAGGGGTAGAGGAACTGAAGCTTTCTTT. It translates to CASSPFRGRGTEAFF.

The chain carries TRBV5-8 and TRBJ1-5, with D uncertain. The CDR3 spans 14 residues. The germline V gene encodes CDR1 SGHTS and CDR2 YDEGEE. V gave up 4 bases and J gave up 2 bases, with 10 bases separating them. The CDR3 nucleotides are TGTGCCAGCAGCCGAGTTGCCGGCAATCAGCCCCAGCATTTT. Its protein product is CASSRVAGNQPQHF.

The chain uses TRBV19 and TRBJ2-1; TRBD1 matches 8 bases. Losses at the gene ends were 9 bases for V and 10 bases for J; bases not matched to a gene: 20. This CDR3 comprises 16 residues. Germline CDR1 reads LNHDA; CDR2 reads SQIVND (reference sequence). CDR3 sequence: CARSLSTPTGVVEQFF. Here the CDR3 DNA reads TGTGCCAGAAGCCTATCCACTCCGACAGGGGTGGTCGAGCAGTTCTTC. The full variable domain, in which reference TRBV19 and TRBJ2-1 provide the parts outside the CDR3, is DGGITQSPKYLFRKEGQNVTLSCEQNLNHDAMYWYRQDPGQGLRLIYYSQIVNDFQKGDIAEGYSVSREKKESFPLTVTSAQKNPTAFYLCARSLSTPTGVVEQFFGPGTRLTVL.

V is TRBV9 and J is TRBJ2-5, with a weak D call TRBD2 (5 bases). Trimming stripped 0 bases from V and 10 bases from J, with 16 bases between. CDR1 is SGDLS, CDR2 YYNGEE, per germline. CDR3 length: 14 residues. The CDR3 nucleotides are TGTGCCAGCAGCGTAGAGGGAATAGTGGGAGACCAGTACTTC. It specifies CASSVEGIVGDQYF.